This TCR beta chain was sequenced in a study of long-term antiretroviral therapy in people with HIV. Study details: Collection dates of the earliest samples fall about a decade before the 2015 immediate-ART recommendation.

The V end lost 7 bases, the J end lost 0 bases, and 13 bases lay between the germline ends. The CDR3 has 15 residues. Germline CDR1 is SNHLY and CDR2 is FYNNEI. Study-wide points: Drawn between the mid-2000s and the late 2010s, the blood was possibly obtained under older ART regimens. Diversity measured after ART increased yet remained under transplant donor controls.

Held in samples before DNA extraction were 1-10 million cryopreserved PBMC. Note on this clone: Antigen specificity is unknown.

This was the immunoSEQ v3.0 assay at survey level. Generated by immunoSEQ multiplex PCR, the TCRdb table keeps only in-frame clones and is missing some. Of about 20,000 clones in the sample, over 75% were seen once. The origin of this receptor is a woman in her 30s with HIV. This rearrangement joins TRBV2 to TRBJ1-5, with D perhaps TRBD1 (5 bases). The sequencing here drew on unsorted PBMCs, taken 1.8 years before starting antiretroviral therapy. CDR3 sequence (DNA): TGTGCCAGCAAGGGGTTACAATATAGCAATCAGCCCCAGCATTTT. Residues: CASKGLQYSNQPQHF.